The 24 T cell receptor beta chains given below trace back to one sample, sequenced in a study of T-cell memory formation after mild COVID-19. In TCRdb, the 5' RACE reads were re-called with MiXCR into one record per CDR3 protein. Of about 560,000 distinct CDR3 sequences in the sample, about 18% were seen once. The specimen sequenced was PBMCs or a T cell subset sorted from them (not recorded which). The source of these receptors is an adult woman who had mild COVID-19 (a few samples of this study predate the infection). Cell type and time point are not known.

V and J are TRBV7-8 and TRBJ1-1; D might be TRBD1 (6 bases). Germline assignment: CDR1 SGHVS and CDR2 FQNEAQ. The germline V and J ends were trimmed by 1 base and 10 bases, with 19 bases remaining between them. The CDR3 has 15 residues. Written as DNA, the CDR3 is TGTGCCAGCAGCTTAGTCACCTCGACAGGAATGGGAGCTTTCTTT. Translation gives CASSLVTSTGMGAFF.

This clonotype showed up just a few times. This chain joins TRBV12-3 or TRBV12-4 and TRBJ2-1, with 10 bases that match TRBD2. This CDR3 region has 16 residues. The V and J ends lost 6 bases and 6 bases, in that order; junction bases with no gene match: 11. The CDR3 region has the DNA TGTGCCAGCAGCCAGCCTAGCGGGAGAGCCTTCAATGAGCAGTTCTTC. Its protein is CASSQPSGRAFNEQFF.

The V gene is TRBV2, the J gene TRBJ1-2; D is unresolved. V lost 3 bases, J lost 14 bases, and 13 bases lay in between. The CDR3 spans 11 residues. Germline CDR1 and CDR2: SNHLY and FYNNEI. CDR3 bases: TGTGCCAGCAGTGAGGGCCGCCGCGGGACCTTC. Amino acid sequence: CASSEGRRGTF.

In nucleotides, the CDR3 is TGCAGCGTGACGATTCCCCCTGGAAACACCATATATTTT. Translating it yields CSVTIPPGNTIYF. The J gene is TRBJ1-3, the V gene TRBV29-1; D uncertain. V shed 6 bases and J shed 2 bases, with 11 bases lying between them. The CDR3 extends over 13 amino acids. Germline assignment: CDR1 SQVTM and CDR2 ANQGSEA.

There are a few counts of this clonotype. The chain is built from TRBV7-9 and TRBJ2-1; D gene uncertain. Germline CDR1 SEHNR, CDR2 FQNEAQ (reference sequence). V was cut by 1 base and J by 9 bases, with 7 bases left in between. The CDR3 extends over 12 amino acids. CDR3 bases: TGTGCCAGCAGCTTAGTCGTCCGTGAGCAGTTCTTC. It codes for CASSLVVREQFF.

The V call is TRBV7-6, the J call TRBJ2-1; possibly TRBD1 for D (5 bases). This CDR3 has 15 residues. V was clipped by 0 bases and J by 10 bases, with 16 bases between them. From germline, CDR1 is SGHVS and CDR2 FNYEAQ. The chain's CDR3 is CASSLAGRLAGEQFF. DNA for the CDR3: TGTGCCAGCAGCTTAGCGGGGCGCCTCGCCGGGGAGCAGTTCTTC.

The table lists this clonotype with many counts. The V call is TRBV18, the J call TRBJ2-3; maybe TRBD2 (6 bases). The CDR3 consists of 14 residues. V gave up 6 bases and J gave up 6 bases, with 16 bases separating them. Germline V lookup: CDR1 KGHSH, CDR2 LQKENI. CDR3 sequence (DNA): TGTGCCAGCTCTACGGAGGGGACTTCGGATACGCAGTATTTT. This gives the protein CASSTEGTSDTQYF.

The J gene is TRBJ2-1, the V gene TRBV12-3 or TRBV12-4; 11 bases agree with TRBD1. This CDR3 is built from 15 residues. V gave up 5 bases and J gave up 9 bases; unmatched junction bases: 9. The CDR3 region has the DNA TGTGCCAGCAGTGCCCCGGACAGGGGGCGCCTTGAGCAGTTCTTC. Translating gives CASSAPDRGRLEQFF.

V is TRBV23-1 and J is TRBJ1-1; no reliable D call. TRBV23-1 has ORF status, its function being uncertain. V was trimmed by 1 base and J by 0 bases, leaving 9 bases between them. The CDR3 has 15 amino acids. The CDR3 nucleotides read TGCGCCAGCAGTCAATGGCACAGTATGAACACTGAAGCTTTCTTT. It encodes CASSQWHSMNTEAFF.

The chain carries TRBV25-1 and TRBJ2-1; D is uncertain. CDR3 length equals 10 residues. Germline CDR1 MGHDK, CDR2 SYGVNS. Trimming cost V 5 bases and J 8 bases, with 4 bases left between them. The CDR3 spells CASSYDEQFF. The CDR3 nucleotides are TGTGCCAGCAGTTATGATGAGCAGTTCTTC.

The genes are TRBV10-3 and TRBJ2-7; maybe TRBD1 (6 bases). V lost 6 bases and J lost 2, with 14 bases in between. The CDR3 has 14 amino acids. Per germline, CDR1 ENHRY and CDR2 SYGVKD. CDR3 protein: CAIRPDRSTYEQYF. The CDR3 bases are TGTGCCATCAGGCCCGACAGGTCCACCTACGAGCAGTACTTC.

The V gene is TRBV5-5, the J gene TRBJ1-4; D gene uncertain. Per germline, CDR1 SGHKS and CDR2 YYEKEE (reference sequence). CDR3 length: 16 residues. Trimming cost V 0 bases and J 3 bases, with 12 bases left between them. The CDR3 region has the DNA TGTGCCAGCAGCTTGGGCCACGGCTTTTCTAATGAAAAACTGTTTTTT. The encoded protein is CASSLGHGFSNEKLFF.

V is TRBV6-5 and J is TRBJ2-2; either TRBD1 or TRBD2 may fit D (5 bases each). The CDR3 sequence is 15 residues long. The V end was cut by 5 bases, the J end by 3 bases, with 13 bases between. Germline V gives CDR1 MNHEY, CDR2 SVGAGI. The CDR3, as DNA: TGTGCCAGCAGTCCCGGGGCTCGCTACACCGGGGAGCTGTTTTTT. This translates into CASSPGARYTGELFF.

This clonotype was observed a handful of times. In DNA form, the CDR3 reads TGTGCCAGCAGTTCATATGGGAGGACAGGGGAAGCTTTCTTT. Its protein is CASSSYGRTGEAFF. J is TRBJ1-1 and V is TRBV12-3 or TRBV12-4; 8 bases line up with TRBD1. Trimming took 4 bases from V and 8 from J; bases not matched to a gene: 9. The CDR3 totals 14 residues.

The chain links TRBV6-1 to TRBJ2-1; TRBD2 matches at 13 bases. CDR1 and CDR2 from the germline V gene are MNHNS and SASEGT. The CDR3 runs to 19 residues. The junction had 12 bases not matched to a gene; V was cut back by 7 bases and J by 0 bases. CDR3 sequence (DNA): TGTGCCAGCACTGGACTAGCGGGAGTGATCTCTAGCTCCTACAATGAGCAGTTCTTC. This encodes CASTGLAGVISSSYNEQFF.

This clonotype turned up a few times. The J gene is TRBJ2-7, the V gene TRBV18; tentatively, D is TRBD1 (5 bases). V was pared by 3 bases and J by 0 bases, with 9 bases between. Germline CDR1 and CDR2: KGHSH and LQKENI. The CDR3 spans 14 residues. CDR3 protein: CASSPPGYSYEQYF. CDR3 nucleotide sequence: TGTGCCAGCTCACCCCCAGGGTACTCCTACGAGCAGTACTTC.

CDR3 DNA sequence: TGCAGTGCGAGAAGGGGGGGCTACTCAGATACGCAGTATTTT. Translating gives CSARRGGYSDTQYF. The chain employs TRBV20-1 and TRBJ2-3; tentatively, D is TRBD2 (7 bases). Germline V gene sequence: CDR1 DFQATT, CDR2 SNEGSKA (reference sequence). The length of the CDR3 is 14 residues. V dropped 6 bases and J dropped 4 bases, with 17 bases sitting between them.

The chain has TRBV5-1 and TRBJ2-1; TRBD1 matches at 10 bases. CDR3 length: 16 amino acids. Looked up from germline, CDR1 is SGHRS and CDR2 is YFSETQ. V shed 4 bases, J shed 10 bases, and the junction held 14 bases outside the gene matches. CDR3 nucleotide sequence: TGCGCCAGCAGCACCACCGGGACAGGGGTGGGTGAGGAGCAGTTCTTC. It is translated as CASSTTGTGVGEEQFF.

This chain links TRBV12-3 or TRBV12-4 with TRBJ2-7; 7 nucleotides line up with TRBD2. The J segment lost 2 bases and the V segment lost 3 bases, leaving 10 bases of the junction unmatched. This CDR3 is 16 amino acids long. CDR3 nucleotide sequence: TGTGCCAGCAGTTTCGGACTTAGCGGGTTCCCCTACGAGCAGTACTTC. Translated, it gives CASSFGLSGFPYEQYF.

The V call is TRBV12-3 or TRBV12-4, the J call TRBJ1-5, with 7 bases that match TRBD1. The J segment lost 0 bases and the V segment lost 2 bases, leaving 7 bases of the junction unmatched. There are 17 residues in the CDR3. The CDR3 region is CASSLFGDRNSNQPQHF. The CDR3 DNA follows: TGTGCCAGCAGTTTATTCGGGGACAGAAATAGCAATCAGCCCCAGCATTTT.

This rearrangement joins TRBV7-9 to TRBJ2-3, with D perhaps given as TRBD1 or TRBD2 (5 bases each). The CDR3 runs to 15 residues. Germline CDR1 reads SEHNR; CDR2 reads FQNEAQ (reference sequence). Trimming cost V 1 base and J 4 bases, with 12 bases left between them. DNA for the CDR3: TGTGCCAGCAGCTTAGACTTTGGGGGTGCAGATACGCAGTATTTT. It translates to CASSLDFGGADTQYF.

The chain recombines TRBV6-6 with TRBJ2-7; D might be TRBD2 (5 bases). The CDR3 has 15 amino acids. Germline V CDR1 and CDR2: MNHNY, SVGAGI (reference sequence). Trimming cost V 0 bases and J 5 bases, with 14 bases left between them. CDR3 amino acids: CASSYSPRTGNEQYF. The CDR3 region has the DNA TGTGCCAGCAGTTACTCGCCCAGGACGGGAAACGAGCAGTACTTC.

This clonotype has only a few counts. This sequence joins TRBV7-3 and TRBJ2-1; D might be TRBD2 (5 bases). There are 13 residues in the CDR3. Germline V gene data show CDR1 as SGHTA and CDR2 as FQGTGA. V was pared by 5 bases and J by 7 bases, with 12 bases between. This chain's CDR3 is CASSPGLGNEQFF. DNA for the CDR3: TGTGCCAGCAGCCCCGGACTGGGGAATGAGCAGTTCTTC.

This sequence joins TRBV6-1 and TRBJ2-7; 9 bases are shared with TRBD1. Trimming cost V 4 bases and J 5 bases; bases outside gene matches: 12. Germline V gives CDR1 MNHNS, CDR2 SASEGT. The CDR3 contains 16 residues. CDR3 DNA sequence: TGTGCCAGCAGTGCCCGAACAGGGGGCGACCTGAACGAGCAGTACTTC. This sequence encodes CASSARTGGDLNEQYF.